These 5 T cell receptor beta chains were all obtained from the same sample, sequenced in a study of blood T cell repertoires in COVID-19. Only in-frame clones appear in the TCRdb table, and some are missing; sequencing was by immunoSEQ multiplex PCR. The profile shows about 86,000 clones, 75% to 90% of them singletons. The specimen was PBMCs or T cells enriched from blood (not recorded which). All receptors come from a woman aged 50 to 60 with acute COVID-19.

The CDR3 loop reads CASSVGSGRAGHEQFF. In nucleotides, the CDR3 is TGTGCCAGCAGCGTAGGGAGCGGGAGGGCCGGCCATGAGCAGTTCTTC. The V gene is TRBV9, the J gene TRBJ2-1; TRBD2 agrees at 10 bases. The CDR3 sequence is 16 residues long. CDR1 is SGDLS, CDR2 YYNGEE, per germline. Losses at the gene ends were 0 bases for V and 8 bases for J; bases not matched to a gene: 8.

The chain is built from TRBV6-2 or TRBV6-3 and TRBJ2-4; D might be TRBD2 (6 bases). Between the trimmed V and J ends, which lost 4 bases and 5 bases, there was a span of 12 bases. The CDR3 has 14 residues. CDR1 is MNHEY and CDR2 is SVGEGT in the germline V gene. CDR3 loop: CASSSYGEENIQYF. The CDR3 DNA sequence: TGTGCCAGCAGTTCCTATGGGGAGGAAAACATTCAGTACTTC.

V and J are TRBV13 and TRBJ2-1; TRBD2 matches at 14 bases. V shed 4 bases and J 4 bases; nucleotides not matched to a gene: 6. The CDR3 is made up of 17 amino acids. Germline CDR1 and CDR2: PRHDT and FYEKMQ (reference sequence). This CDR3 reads CASSWPGTSGSYNEQFF. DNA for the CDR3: TGTGCCAGCAGCTGGCCCGGGACTAGCGGGAGTTACAATGAGCAGTTCTTC.

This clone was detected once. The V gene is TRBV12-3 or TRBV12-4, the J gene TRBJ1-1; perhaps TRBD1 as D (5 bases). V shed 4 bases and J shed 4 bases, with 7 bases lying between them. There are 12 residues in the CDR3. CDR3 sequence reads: CASSSTATEAFF. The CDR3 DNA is TGTGCCAGCAGTTCGACAGCCACTGAAGCTTTCTTT.

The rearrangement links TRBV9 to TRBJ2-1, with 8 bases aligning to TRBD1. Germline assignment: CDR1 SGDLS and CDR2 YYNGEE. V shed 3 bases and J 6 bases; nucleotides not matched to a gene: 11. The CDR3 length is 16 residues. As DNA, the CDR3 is TGTGCCAGCAGCGGCGGACCCAGGGGGCGAACCAATGAGCAGTTCTTC. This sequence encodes CASSGGPRGRTNEQFF.